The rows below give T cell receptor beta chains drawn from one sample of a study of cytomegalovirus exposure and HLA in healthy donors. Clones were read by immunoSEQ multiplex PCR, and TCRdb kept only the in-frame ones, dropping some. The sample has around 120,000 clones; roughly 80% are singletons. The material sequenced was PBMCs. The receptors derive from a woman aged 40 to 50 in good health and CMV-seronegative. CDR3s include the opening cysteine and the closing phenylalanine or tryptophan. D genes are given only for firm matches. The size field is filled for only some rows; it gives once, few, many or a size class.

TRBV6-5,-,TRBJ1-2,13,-,TGTGCCGTCGTCGGGGGTAGGGCCCATGGCTACACCTTC,CAVVGGRAHGYTF
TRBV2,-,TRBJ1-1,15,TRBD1,TGTGCCAGCAGTGGTAACAGGGGTATGGACACTGAAGCTTTCTTT,CASSGNRGMDTEAFF
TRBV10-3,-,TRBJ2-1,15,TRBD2,TGTGCCATCAGTGTGATGGGCGGGAGAGTAAATGAGCAGTTCTTC,CAISVMGGRVNEQFF
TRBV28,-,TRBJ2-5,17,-,TGTGCCAGCATGTACGAATGGGGCGGTTCTCAACAAGAGACCCAGTACTTC,CASMYEWGGSQQETQYF
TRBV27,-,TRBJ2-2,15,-,TGTGCCAGCACCCAAGCCGGACAGAACACCGGGGAGCTGTTTTTT,CASTQAGQNTGELFF
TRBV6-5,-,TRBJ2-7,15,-,TGTGCCAGCAGGCCCTGGGGGAGGGGGGGCCACGAGCAGTACTTC,CASRPWGRGGHEQYF
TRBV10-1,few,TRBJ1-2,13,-,TGCGCCAGCAGCGAACAGCACCTCTATGGCTACACCTTC,CASSEQHLYGYTF
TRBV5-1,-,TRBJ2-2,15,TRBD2,TGCGCCAGCAGGCGCACCGGGACTAGGGCCGGGGAGCTGTTTTTT,CASRRTGTRAGELFF
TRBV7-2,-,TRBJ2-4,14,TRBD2,TGTGCCAGCAGCCGTACTAGCGGGAAAAACAGTCAGTACTTC,CASSRTSGKNSQYF
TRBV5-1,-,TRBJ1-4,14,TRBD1,TGCGCCAGCAGCTCGACAGGGGGCAAGGAAAAACTGTTTTTT,CASSSTGGKEKLFF
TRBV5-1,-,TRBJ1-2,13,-,TGCGCCAGCAGCTTTGGGCAGAACTATGGCTACACCTTC,CASSFGQNYGYTF
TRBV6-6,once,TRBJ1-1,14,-,TGTGCCAGCAAGGTCCCGGAGACTCCTTACGGGACTTTCTTT,CASKVPETPYGTFF
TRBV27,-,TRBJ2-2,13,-,TGTGCCAGCAGGAGACACGACGCCGGGGAGCTGTTTTTT,CASRRHDAGELFF
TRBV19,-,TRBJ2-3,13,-,TGTGCCAGCAAACACCGGAGGGCAGATACGCAGTATTTT,CASKHRRADTQYF
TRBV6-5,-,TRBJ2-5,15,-,TGTGCCAGCAGTCGCTCACGGGCAGGGCCAGAGACCCAGTACTTC,CASSRSRAGPETQYF
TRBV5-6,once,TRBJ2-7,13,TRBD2,TGTGCCAGCAGCTCTTTTAGCGGGGTGGCCCAGTACTTC,CASSSFSGVAQYF
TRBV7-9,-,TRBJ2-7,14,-,TGTGCCAGCAGCCTTCACGGGACTTTTTACGAGCAGTACTTC,CASSLHGTFYEQYF
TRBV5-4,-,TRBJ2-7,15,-,TGTGCCAGCAGCTTGGGGCAACGGGGGAACTACGAGCAGTACTTC,CASSLGQRGNYEQYF
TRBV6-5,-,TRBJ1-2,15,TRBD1,TGTGCCACGAGACTCCCGGGACAGGGATTATATGGCTACACCTTC,CATRLPGQGLYGYTF
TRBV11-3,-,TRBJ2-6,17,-,TGTGCCAGCAGCCCAACAGTCCCGGACTCTGGGGCCAACGTCCTGACTTTC,CASSPTVPDSGANVLTF
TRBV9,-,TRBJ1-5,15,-,TGTGCCAGCAGCGTGGGGGCAGATAGCAATCAGCCCCAGCATTTT,CASSVGADSNQPQHF